Listed here are 10 T cell receptor beta chains from one sample, sequenced in a study of blood T cells in healthy people across ages. A J-beta primer mix and a sample-barcoded 5' primer were used in a second PCR of roughly 7 to 12 cycles. Via MiXCR, TCRdb re-called the 5' RACE reads, giving one row per CDR3 protein. The repertoire holds roughly 700,000 distinct CDR3 sequences, with 45% to 50% as singletons. Input material: blood. The receptors were gathered from an older woman in good health.

In this sample, this clonotype turned up a few times. The rearrangement joins TRBV28 to TRBJ2-7, with 10 nucleotides matching TRBD2. Germline-derived CDR1 and CDR2 are MDHEN and SYDVKM. V trimming: 5 bases; J trimming: 4 bases; junction bases outside the gene matches: 8. This CDR3 contains 15 residues. Written as DNA, the CDR3 is TGTGCCAGCAGTCAAAGTAGCGGGAGGTCTTACGAGCAGTACTTC. Amino acids: CASSQSSGRSYEQYF. Combining the CDR3 with reference TRBV28 and TRBJ2-7 gives the whole variable domain DVKVTQSSRYLVKRTGEKVFLECVQDMDHENMFWYRQDPGLGLRLIYFSYDVKMKEKGDIPEGYSVSREKKERFSLILESASTNQTSMYLCASSQSSGRSYEQYFGPGTRLTVT.

This chain uses TRBV27 with TRBJ2-7, with 8 positions matching TRBD2. The CDR3 has 18 amino acids. Germline V CDR1 and CDR2: MNHEY, SMNVEV (reference sequence). Unmatched junction bases numbered 17, after V lost 5 bases and J lost 2 bases. CDR3 region: CASSPSRTSGLVTYEQYF. Here the CDR3 DNA reads TGTGCCAGCAGTCCCTCGCGAACTTCGGGACTAGTAACCTACGAGCAGTACTTC.

The chain carries TRBV20-1 and TRBJ2-7; D may be TRBD1 or TRBD2 (5 bases each). The CDR3 is made up of 14 amino acids. CDR1 is DFQATT and CDR2 is SNEGSKA in the germline V gene (reference sequence). V was clipped by 5 bases and J by 0 bases, with 14 bases between them. CDR3 residues: CSALDTRGSYEQYF. The CDR3 bases are TGCAGTGCTCTGGACACGAGGGGCTCCTACGAGCAGTACTTC.

This chain links TRBV12-3 or TRBV12-4 with TRBJ1-1; D may be TRBD1 (5 bases). The length of the CDR3 is 14 residues. With 7 bases removed from V and 7 bases from J, the gap between germline ends came to 19 bases. CDR3 sequence (DNA): TGTGCCAGCATTCCACCGAGGGGTACAGATGAAGCTTTCTTT. This codes for CASIPPRGTDEAFF.

The chain links TRBV29-1 to TRBJ2-1, with 13 bases fitting TRBD2. The CDR3 runs to 19 residues. The ends lost 5 bases at V and 5 bases at J; junction bases unmatched: 18. CDR1 SQVTM and CDR2 ANQGSEA come from the germline V gene. CDR3: CSVFPLVLAGGPGNNEQFF. The CDR3 DNA is TGCAGCGTTTTCCCCTTAGTACTAGCGGGAGGGCCTGGGAACAATGAGCAGTTCTTC.

This sequence joins TRBV12-3 or TRBV12-4 and TRBJ2-1; D gene unclear. With 5 bases removed from V and 2 bases from J, the gap between germline ends came to 10 bases. The length of the CDR3 is 14 residues. DNA for the CDR3: TGTGCCAGCAGTCTAACGGTGGCCTACAATGAGCAGTTCTTC. As protein: CASSLTVAYNEQFF.

This clonotype has only a few counts. V gene TRBV9 combines with J gene TRBJ1-6, with 8 positions matching TRBD1. The CDR3 is 15 residues long. Germline V gives CDR1 SGDLS, CDR2 YYNGEE. V was pared by 4 bases and J by 7 bases, with 7 bases of the junction left unmatched. CDR3 region: CASSLGTGGNSPLHF. The CDR3 nucleotides are TGTGCCAGCAGCCTCGGGACAGGCGGAAATTCACCCCTCCACTTT.

This clonotype showed up just a few times. The chain recombines TRBV7-8 with TRBJ2-6; the match to TRBD1 covers 7 bases. Germline V gene data show CDR1 as SGHVS and CDR2 as FQNEAQ. V was pared by 5 bases and J by 4 bases, with 17 bases of the junction left unmatched. This CDR3 contains 19 residues. The CDR3: CASSPYPSVTGDGANVLTF. CDR3 DNA sequence: TGTGCCAGCAGCCCTTATCCGTCAGTTACAGGGGACGGGGCCAACGTCCTGACTTTC.

The V gene is TRBV27, the J gene TRBJ1-1, with no clear D. The CDR3 has 13 amino acids. In germline, CDR1 is MNHEY, CDR2 SMNVEV (reference sequence). V was clipped by 7 bases and J by 5 bases, with 14 bases between them. CDR3 sequence: CASNLLGGTEAFF. The CDR3 DNA is TGTGCCAGCAATCTCCTCGGTGGGACTGAAGCTTTCTTT.

With regard to this clonotype: A much larger clone differs by one base, so this may be a read error. The CDR3 sequence is CASSTGTSSYNEQYF. CDR3 DNA: TGTGCCAGCAGTACCGGGACTAGCTCCTACAATGAGCAGTACTTC. The chain recombines TRBV2 with TRBJ2-1; 9 bases match TRBD2. The DNA end lines up better with TRBJ2-7; the J call may be wrong. Germline V gives CDR1 SNHLY, CDR2 FYNNEI. This CDR3 has 15 amino acids.